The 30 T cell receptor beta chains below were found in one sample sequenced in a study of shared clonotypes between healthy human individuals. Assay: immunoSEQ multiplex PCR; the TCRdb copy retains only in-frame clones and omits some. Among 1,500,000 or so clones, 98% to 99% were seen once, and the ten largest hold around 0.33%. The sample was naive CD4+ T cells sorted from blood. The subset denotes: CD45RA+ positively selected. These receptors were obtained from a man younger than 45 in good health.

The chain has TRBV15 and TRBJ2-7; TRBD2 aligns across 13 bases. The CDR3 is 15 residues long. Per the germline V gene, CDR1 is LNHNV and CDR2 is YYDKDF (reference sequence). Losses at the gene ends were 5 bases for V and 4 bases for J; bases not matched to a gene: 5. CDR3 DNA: TGTGCCACCAGCTTCCGGACTAGCGGGAGTTACGAGCAGTACTTC. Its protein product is CATSFRTSGSYEQYF.

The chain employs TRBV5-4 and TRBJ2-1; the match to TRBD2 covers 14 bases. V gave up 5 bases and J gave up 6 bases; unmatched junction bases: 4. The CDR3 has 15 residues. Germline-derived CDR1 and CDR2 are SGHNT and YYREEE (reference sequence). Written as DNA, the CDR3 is TGTGCCAGCAGATACGGGACTAGCGGGAGCAATGAGCAGTTCTTC. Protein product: CASRYGTSGSNEQFF. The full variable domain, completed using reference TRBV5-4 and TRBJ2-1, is ETGVTQSPTHLIKTRGQQVTLRCSSQSGHNTVSWYQQALGQGPQFIFQYYREEENGRGNFPPRFSGLQFPNYSSELNVNALELDDSALYLCASRYGTSGSNEQFFGPGTRLTVL.

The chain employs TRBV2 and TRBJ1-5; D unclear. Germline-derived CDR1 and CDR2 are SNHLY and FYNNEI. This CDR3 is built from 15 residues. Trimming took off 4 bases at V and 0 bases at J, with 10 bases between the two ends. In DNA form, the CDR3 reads TGTGCCAGCAGTGGAGGCGAATATAGCAATCAGCCCCAGCATTTT. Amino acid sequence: CASSGGEYSNQPQHF. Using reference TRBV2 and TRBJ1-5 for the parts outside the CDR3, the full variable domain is EPEVTQTPSHQVTQMGQEVILRCVPISNHLYFYWYRQILGQKVEFLVSFYNNEISEKSEIFDDQFSVERPDGSNFTLKIRSTKLEDSAMYFCASSGGEYSNQPQHFGDGTRLSIL.

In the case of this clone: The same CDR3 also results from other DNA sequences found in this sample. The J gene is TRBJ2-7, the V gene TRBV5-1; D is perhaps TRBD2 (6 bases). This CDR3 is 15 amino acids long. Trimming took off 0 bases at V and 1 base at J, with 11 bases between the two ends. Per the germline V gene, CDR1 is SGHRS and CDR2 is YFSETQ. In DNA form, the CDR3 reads TGCGCCAGCAGCTTGGGGCTAGCGCTTTCCTACGAGCAGTACTTC. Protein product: CASSLGLALSYEQYF.

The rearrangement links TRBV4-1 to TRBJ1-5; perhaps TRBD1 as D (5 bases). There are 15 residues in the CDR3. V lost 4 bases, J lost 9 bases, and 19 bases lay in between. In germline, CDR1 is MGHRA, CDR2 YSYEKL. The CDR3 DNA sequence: TGCGCCAGCAGCCCGGAGAGGGGCGGGCCGCGGCCCCAGCATTTT. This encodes CASSPERGGPRPQHF.

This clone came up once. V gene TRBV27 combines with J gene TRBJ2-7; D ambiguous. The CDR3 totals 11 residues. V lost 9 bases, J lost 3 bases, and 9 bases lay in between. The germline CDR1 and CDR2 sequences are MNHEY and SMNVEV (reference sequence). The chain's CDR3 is CARRKGYEQYF. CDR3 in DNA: TGTGCCAGGAGGAAAGGCTACGAGCAGTACTTC.

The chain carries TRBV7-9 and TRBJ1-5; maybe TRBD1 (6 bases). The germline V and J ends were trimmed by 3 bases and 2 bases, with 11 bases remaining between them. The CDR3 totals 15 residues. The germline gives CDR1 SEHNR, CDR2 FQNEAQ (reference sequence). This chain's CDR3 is CASSLGAAGNQPQHF. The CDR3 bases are TGTGCCAGCAGCTTGGGGGCAGCGGGCAATCAGCCCCAGCATTTT.

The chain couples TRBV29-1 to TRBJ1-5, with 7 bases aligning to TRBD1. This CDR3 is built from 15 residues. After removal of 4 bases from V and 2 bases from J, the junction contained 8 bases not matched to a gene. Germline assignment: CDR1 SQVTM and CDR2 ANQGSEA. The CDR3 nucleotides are TGCAGCGTTGTAGGGGGCCCCGATCGCAATCAGCCCCAGCATTTT. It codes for CSVVGGPDRNQPQHF.

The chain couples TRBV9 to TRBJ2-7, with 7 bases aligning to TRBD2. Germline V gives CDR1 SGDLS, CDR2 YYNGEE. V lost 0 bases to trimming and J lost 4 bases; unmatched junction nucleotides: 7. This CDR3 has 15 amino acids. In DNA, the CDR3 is TGTGCCAGCAGCGTAGAGACCGGGCGGGGGTACGAGCAGTACTTC. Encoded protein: CASSVETGRGYEQYF.

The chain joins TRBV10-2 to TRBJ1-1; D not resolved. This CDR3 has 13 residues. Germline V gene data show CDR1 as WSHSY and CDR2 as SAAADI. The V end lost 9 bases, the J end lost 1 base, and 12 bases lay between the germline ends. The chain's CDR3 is CASIPPANTEAFF. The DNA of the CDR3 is TGCGCCAGTATCCCGCCGGCGAACACTGAAGCTTTCTTT.

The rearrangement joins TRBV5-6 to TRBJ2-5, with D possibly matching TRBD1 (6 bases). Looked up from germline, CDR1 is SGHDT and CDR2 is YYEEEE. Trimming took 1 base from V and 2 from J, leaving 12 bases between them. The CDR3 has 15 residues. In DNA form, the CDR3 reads TGTGCCAGCAGCTTGCTGGGGGCCCAACAAGAGACCCAGTACTTC. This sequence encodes CASSLLGAQQETQYF.

In DNA, the CDR3 is TGTGCCAGCATTCTCGGGACAGGGGGTCGCGGAGCTTTCTTT. Translating gives CASILGTGGRGAFF. The J gene is TRBJ1-1, the V gene TRBV6-1; the match to TRBD1 covers 11 bases. J was trimmed by 10 bases and V by 7 bases; bases with no gene match: 11. The CDR3 covers 14 residues. Looked up from germline, CDR1 is MNHNS and CDR2 is SASEGT.

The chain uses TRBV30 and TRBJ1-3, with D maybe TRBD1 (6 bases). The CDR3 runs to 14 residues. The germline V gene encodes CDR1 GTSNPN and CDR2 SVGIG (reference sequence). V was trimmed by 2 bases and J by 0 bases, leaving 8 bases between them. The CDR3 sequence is CAWSTGFSGNTIYF. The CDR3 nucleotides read TGTGCCTGGAGTACAGGGTTCTCTGGAAACACCATATATTTT. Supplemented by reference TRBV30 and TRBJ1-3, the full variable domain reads SQTIHQWPATLVQPVGSPLSLECTVEGTSNPNLYWYRQAAGRGLQLLFYSVGIGQISSEVPQNLSASRPQDRQFILSSKKLLLSDSGFYLCAWSTGFSGNTIYFGEGSWLTVV.

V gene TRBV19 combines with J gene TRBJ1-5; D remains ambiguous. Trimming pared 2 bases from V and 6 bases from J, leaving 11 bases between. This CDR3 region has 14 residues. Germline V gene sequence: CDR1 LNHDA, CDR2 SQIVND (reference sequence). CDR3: CASSISNNGQPQHF. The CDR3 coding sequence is TGTGCCAGTAGTATATCCAACAACGGTCAGCCCCAGCATTTT. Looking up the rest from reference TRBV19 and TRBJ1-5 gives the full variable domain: DGGITQSPKYLFRKEGQNVTLSCEQNLNHDAMYWYRQDPGQGLRLIYYSQIVNDFQKGDIAEGYSVSREKKESFPLTVTSAQKNPTAFYLCASSISNNGQPQHFGDGTRLSIL.

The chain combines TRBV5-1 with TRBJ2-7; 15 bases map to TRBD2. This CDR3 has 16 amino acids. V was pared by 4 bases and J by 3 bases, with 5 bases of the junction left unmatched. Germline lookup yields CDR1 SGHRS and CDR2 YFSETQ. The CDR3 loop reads CASSPGLAGGRYEQYF. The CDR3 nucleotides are TGCGCCAGCAGCCCGGGACTAGCGGGAGGTCGCTACGAGCAGTACTTC.

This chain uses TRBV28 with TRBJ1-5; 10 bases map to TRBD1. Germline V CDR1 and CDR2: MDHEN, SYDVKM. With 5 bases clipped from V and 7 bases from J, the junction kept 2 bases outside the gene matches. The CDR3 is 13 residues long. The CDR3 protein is CASSRTGGQPQHF. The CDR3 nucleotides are TGTGCCAGCAGTAGGACAGGGGGACAGCCCCAGCATTTT.

CDR3 nucleotide sequence: TGTGCCAGCAGCGGAGGGCGAGCGGGAGCTAGGGAGACCCAGTACTTC. The encoded protein is CASSGGRAGARETQYF. The chain recombines TRBV5-4 with TRBJ2-5; TRBD2 agrees at 8 bases. Germline values: CDR1 SGHNT, CDR2 YYREEE (reference sequence). The trim removed 4 bases at V and 5 bases at J, leaving 13 bases unmatched. This CDR3 comprises 16 residues. Combining the CDR3 with reference TRBV5-4 and TRBJ2-5 gives the whole variable domain ETGVTQSPTHLIKTRGQQVTLRCSSQSGHNTVSWYQQALGQGPQFIFQYYREEENGRGNFPPRFSGLQFPNYSSELNVNALELDDSALYLCASSGGRAGARETQYFGPGTRLLVL.

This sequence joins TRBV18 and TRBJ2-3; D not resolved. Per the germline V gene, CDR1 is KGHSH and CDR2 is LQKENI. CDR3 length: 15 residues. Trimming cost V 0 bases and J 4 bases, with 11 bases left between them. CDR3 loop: CASSPPTERPDTQYF. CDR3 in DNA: TGTGCCAGCTCACCACCGACGGAGCGCCCAGATACGCAGTATTTT.

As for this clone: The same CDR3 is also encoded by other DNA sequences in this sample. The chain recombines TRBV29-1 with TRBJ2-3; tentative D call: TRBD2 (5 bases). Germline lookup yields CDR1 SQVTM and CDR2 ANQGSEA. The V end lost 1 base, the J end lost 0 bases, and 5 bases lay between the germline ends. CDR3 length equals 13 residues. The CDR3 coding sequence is TGCAGCGTTGAAGCGGGGAGCACAGATACGCAGTATTTT. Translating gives CSVEAGSTDTQYF.

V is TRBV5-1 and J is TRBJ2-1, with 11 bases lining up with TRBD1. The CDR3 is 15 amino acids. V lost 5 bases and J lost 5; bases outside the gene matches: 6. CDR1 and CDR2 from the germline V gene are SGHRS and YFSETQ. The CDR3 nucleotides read TGCGCCAGCAGAAACCAGGGACAGGGGGACAATGAGCAGTTCTTC. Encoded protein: CASRNQGQGDNEQFF.

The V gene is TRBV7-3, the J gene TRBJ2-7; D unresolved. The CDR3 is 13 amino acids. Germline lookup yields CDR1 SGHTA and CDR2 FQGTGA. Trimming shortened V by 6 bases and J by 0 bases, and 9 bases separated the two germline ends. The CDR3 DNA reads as TGTGCCAGCAGTAAGACCAGCTCCTACGAGCAGTACTTC. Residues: CASSKTSSYEQYF.

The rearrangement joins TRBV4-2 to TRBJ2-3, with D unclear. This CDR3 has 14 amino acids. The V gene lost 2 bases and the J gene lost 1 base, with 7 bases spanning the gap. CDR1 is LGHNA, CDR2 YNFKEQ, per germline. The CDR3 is CASSQPPGTDTQYF. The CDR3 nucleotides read TGTGCCAGCAGCCAACCACCGGGCACAGATACGCAGTATTTT.

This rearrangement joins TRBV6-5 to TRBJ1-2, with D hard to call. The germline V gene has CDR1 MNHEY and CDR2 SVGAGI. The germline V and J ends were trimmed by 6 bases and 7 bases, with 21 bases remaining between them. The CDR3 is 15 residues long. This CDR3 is CASSPEASILGGYTF. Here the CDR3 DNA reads TGTGCCAGCAGCCCAGAGGCATCAATCCTAGGTGGCTACACCTTC.

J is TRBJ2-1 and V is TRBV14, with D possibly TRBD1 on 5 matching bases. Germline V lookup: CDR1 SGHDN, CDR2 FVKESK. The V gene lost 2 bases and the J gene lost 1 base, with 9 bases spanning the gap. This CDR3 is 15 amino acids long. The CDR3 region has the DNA TGTGCCAGCAGCCAACAGGGCCCTTCCTACAATGAGCAGTTCTTC. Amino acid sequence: CASSQQGPSYNEQFF.

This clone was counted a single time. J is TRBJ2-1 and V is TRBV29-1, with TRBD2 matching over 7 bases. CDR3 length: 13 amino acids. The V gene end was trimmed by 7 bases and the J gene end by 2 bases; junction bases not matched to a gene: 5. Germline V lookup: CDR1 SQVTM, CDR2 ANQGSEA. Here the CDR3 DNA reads TGCAGCGGCAACGGACTAGCCTACAATGAGCAGTTCTTC. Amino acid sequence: CSGNGLAYNEQFF.

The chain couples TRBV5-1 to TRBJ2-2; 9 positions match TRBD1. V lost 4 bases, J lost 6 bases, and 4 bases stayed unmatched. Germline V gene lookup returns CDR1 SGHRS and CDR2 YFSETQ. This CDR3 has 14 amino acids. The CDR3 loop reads CASSPGQGSGELFF. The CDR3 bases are TGCGCCAGCAGCCCAGGACAGGGGTCCGGGGAGCTGTTTTTT. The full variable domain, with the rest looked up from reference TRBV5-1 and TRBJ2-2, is KAGVTQTPRYLIKTRGQQVTLSCSPISGHRSVSWYQQTPGQGLQFLFEYFSETQRNKGNFPGRFSGRQFSNSRSEMNVSTLELGDSALYLCASSPGQGSGELFFGEGSRLTVL.

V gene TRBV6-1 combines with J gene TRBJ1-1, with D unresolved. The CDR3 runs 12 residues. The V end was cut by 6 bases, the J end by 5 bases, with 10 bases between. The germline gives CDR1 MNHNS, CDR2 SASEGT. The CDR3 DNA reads TGTGCCAGCAGCAAGAGGTTAACTGAAGCTTTCTTT. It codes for CASSKRLTEAFF.

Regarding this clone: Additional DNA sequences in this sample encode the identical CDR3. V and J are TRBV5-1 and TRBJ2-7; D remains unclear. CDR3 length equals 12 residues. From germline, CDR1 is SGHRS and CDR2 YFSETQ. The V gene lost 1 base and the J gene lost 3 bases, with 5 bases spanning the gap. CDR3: CASSLTSYEQYF. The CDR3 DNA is TGCGCCAGCAGCTTGACGAGCTACGAGCAGTACTTC.

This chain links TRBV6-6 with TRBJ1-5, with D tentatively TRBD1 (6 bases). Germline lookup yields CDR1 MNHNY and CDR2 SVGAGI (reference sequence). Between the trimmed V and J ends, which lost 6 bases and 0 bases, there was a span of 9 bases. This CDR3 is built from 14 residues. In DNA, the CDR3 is TGTGCCAGCAGCACAGGGTTTAGCAATCAGCCCCAGCATTTT. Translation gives CASSTGFSNQPQHF.

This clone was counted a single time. CDR3 sequence reads: CASRAKTYEQYF. CDR3 coding DNA: TGTGCCAGCAGGGCAAAGACCTACGAGCAGTACTTC. The J gene is TRBJ2-7, the V gene TRBV5-4; D remains unclear. Germline CDR1 and CDR2: SGHNT and YYREEE (reference sequence). The CDR3 consists of 12 residues. V was clipped by 5 bases and J by 2 bases, with 8 bases between them.